One sample yielded the 28 T cell receptor beta chains listed below, sequenced in a study of breast tumors, draining lymph nodes, adjacent tissues. TCRdb processed the multiplex PCR reads anew with MiXCR; each CDR3 protein has one entry. Counted here are around 140,000 distinct CDR3 sequences, more than 20% occurring once; the ten biggest clones make up roughly 2.8%. The lymph nodes were axillary draining lymph nodes from breast cancer patients. The sequencing input was axillary lymph node tissue. Source of these receptors: a female donor with breast cancer. Some clones in this sample may be carry-over from other donors' samples.

Concerning this clonotype itself: This may be a read error: a much more frequent sequence differs by one nucleotide. This sequence joins TRBV20-1 and TRBJ2-5, with D perhaps matching TRBD2 (6 bases). The CDR3 sequence is 17 residues long. The V gene's germline CDR1 is DFQATT and CDR2 SNEGSKA (reference sequence). The CDR3, as DNA: TGCACTGCTTCCCCCGGGGGTAGCGGCGTCGGAGGAGAGACCCAGTACTTC. Protein sequence: CTASPGGSGVGGETQYF.

For this clonotype: An end of the junction differs from the germline gene, which may be a read error. The chain joins TRBV4-3 to TRBJ2-5, with 8 positions matching TRBD1. The CDR3 totals 19 residues. Germline loops: CDR1 LGHNA, CDR2 YSLEER. The CDR3 bases are TGCGCCAGCTGCCAAGACCTCCAACGCCTTGGACAGGGCCGTGGGACCCAGTACTTC. This translates into CASCQDLQRLGQGRGTQYF.

This clonotype came up many times. The CDR3 DNA reads TGTGCCACCAGCCGCGGACTAGCGGGATACACCGGGGAGCTGTTTTTT. Protein: CATSRGLAGYTGELFF. The V call is TRBV15, the J call TRBJ2-2; 12 bases are shared with TRBD2. CDR1 and CDR2 (germline): LNHNV, YYDKDF (reference sequence). V was clipped by 5 bases and J by 3 bases; unmatched bases: 4. This CDR3 contains 16 residues.

The chain recombines TRBV4-1 with TRBJ1-2; 7 bases are a match to TRBD1. J was trimmed by 4 bases and V by 1 base; bases with no gene match: 6. Germline CDR1 is MGHRA and CDR2 is YSYEKL. The CDR3 is 15 residues long. This CDR3 reads CASSQGPGQLYGYTF. The CDR3 DNA is TGCGCCAGCAGCCAAGGACCGGGACAGCTCTATGGCTACACCTTC.

This clonotype appeared once. J is TRBJ1-1 and V is TRBV28; D is possibly TRBD1 (6 bases). CDR1 and CDR2 (germline): MDHEN, SYDVKM. The V end was cut by 3 bases, the J end by 5 bases, with 16 bases between. The CDR3 consists of 15 residues. The CDR3 sequence is CASSFPPVDRTEAFF. CDR3 in DNA: TGTGCCAGCAGTTTTCCCCCAGTCGACAGGACTGAAGCTTTCTTT. The full variable domain, completed using reference TRBV28 and TRBJ1-1, is DVKVTQSSRYLVKRTGEKVFLECVQDMDHENMFWYRQDPGLGLRLIYFSYDVKMKEKGDIPEGYSVSREKKERFSLILESASTNQTSMYLCASSFPPVDRTEAFFGQGTRLTVV.

The table lists this clonotype with many counts. V usage is TRBV20-1 and J usage is TRBJ2-1; 8 bases line up with TRBD2. This CDR3 region has 15 residues. CDR1 DFQATT and CDR2 SNEGSKA come from the germline V gene (reference sequence). Trimming at V came to 5 bases and at J to 7 bases, leaving 13 bases not matched to a gene. CDR3 loop: CSASGLAMGENEQFF. The CDR3 coding sequence is TGCAGTGCTTCAGGACTAGCTATGGGGGAAAATGAGCAGTTCTTC.

On this clonotype: The junction departs from the called germline gene at one end, perhaps through a read error. The V and J genes are TRBV4-3 and TRBJ2-1; 12 bases fit TRBD2. The CDR3 is 19 amino acids. In germline, CDR1 is LGHNA, CDR2 YSLEER. This CDR3 reads CASGQGGLAGMVSYNEQFF. The CDR3 bases are TGCGCCAGCGGCCAGGGAGGACTAGCGGGAATGGTATCCTACAATGAGCAGTTCTTC.

Note on this clonotype: A much larger clone is a single base away; this may be a read error. The rearrangement links TRBV5-4 to TRBJ2-1; 12 bases agree with TRBD2. The trim removed 4 bases at V and 3 bases at J, leaving 5 bases unmatched. In germline, CDR1 is SGHNT, CDR2 YYREEE (reference sequence). This CDR3 has 16 amino acids. The DNA for the CDR3 is TGTGCCAGCAGCGCCTGGACTAGCGGGATCTACAATGAGCAGTTCTTC. This codes for CASSAWTSGIYNEQFF.

This clonotype was counted at least ten times. This chain joins TRBV5-4 and TRBJ2-3, with 14 bases that match TRBD2. Trimming took 0 bases from V and 3 from J; bases not matched to a gene: 0. The germline CDR1 and CDR2 sequences are SGHNT and YYREEE (reference sequence). The CDR3 runs to 16 residues. CDR3 protein: CASSLGLAGGTDTQYF. The CDR3 DNA reads as TGTGCCAGCAGCTTGGGACTAGCGGGAGGGACAGATACGCAGTATTTT.

The sample holds many counts of this clonotype. V is TRBV5-6 and J is TRBJ1-3, with 8 bases identical to TRBD1. Germline CDR1 reads SGHDT; CDR2 reads YYEEEE. V shed 9 bases and J 4 bases; nucleotides not matched to a gene: 6. The CDR3 runs 13 residues. The CDR3 spells CANKRQGGNTIYF. CDR3 nucleotides: TGTGCCAACAAACGACAGGGGGGAAACACCATATATTTT.

The sample holds a few counts of this clonotype. This rearrangement joins TRBV3-1 to TRBJ2-2; weak D call: TRBD2 (5 bases). The CDR3 is 14 amino acids. V lost 1 base to trimming and J lost 7 bases, with 10 bases between them. Germline V gene lookup returns CDR1 LGHDT and CDR2 YNNKEL (reference sequence). The CDR3 loop is CASSQGTASGELFF. CDR3 nucleotides: TGTGCCAGCAGCCAAGGGACTGCAAGCGGGGAGCTGTTTTTT.

A single count supports this clonotype. This could be a read error, since a much larger clone is one nucleotide away. The V call is TRBV6-1, the J call TRBJ2-7; weak D call: TRBD1 (6 bases). The CDR3 is 13 residues long. CDR1 and CDR2 (germline): MNHNS, SASEGT. CDR3 loop: CASRQDAAYKQYF. The CDR3, as DNA: TGTGCCAGTAGACAGGACGCGGCCTACAAGCAGTACTTC.

This clonotype was seen many times. The chain couples TRBV18 to TRBJ2-7; D is ambiguous. V shed 0 bases and J shed 3 bases, with 6 bases lying between them. The CDR3 has 13 residues. Germline V gives CDR1 KGHSH, CDR2 LQKENI. In nucleotides, the CDR3 is TGTGCCAGCTCACCACCGGGCAACTACGAGCAGTACTTC. Protein sequence: CASSPPGNYEQYF.

The chain recombines TRBV6-2 or TRBV6-3 with TRBJ2-2; 7 bases are shared with TRBD2. Germline V gene sequence: CDR1 MNHEY, CDR2 SVGEGT. This CDR3 spans 16 amino acids. J gave up 7 bases and V 7 bases, and 15 bases lay outside the gene matches. The CDR3 region has the DNA TGTGCCAGCACGGGGGAGGGCTCCCGGATTATCGGGGAGCTGTTTTTT. Amino acids: CASTGEGSRIIGELFF.

The chain combines TRBV19 with TRBJ2-5; perhaps TRBD2 as D (6 bases). The ends were cut back, 10 bases at V and 1 base at J, with 22 bases in the middle. Germline CDR1 and CDR2: LNHDA and SQIVND (reference sequence). There are 16 residues in the CDR3. CDR3 amino acids: CATSRGTGSLQETQYF. CDR3 nucleotide sequence: TGTGCCACCTCCCGGGGGACGGGCAGCCTCCAAGAGACCCAGTACTTC.

This clonotype has at least ten counts. CDR3 sequence: CASSLDQGPDTQYF. CDR3 DNA sequence: TGTGCCAGCAGCTTAGATCAAGGACCAGATACGCAGTATTTT. The rearrangement links TRBV11-2 to TRBJ2-3; unclear D gene. This CDR3 comprises 14 residues. Deletions cut 0 bases from V and 4 bases from J, with 8 bases between. CDR1 and CDR2 (germline): SGHAT, FQNNGV.

This clonotype appeared many times. The chain links TRBV29-1 to TRBJ2-2; 7 bases agree with TRBD2. Germline CDR1 and CDR2: SQVTM and ANQGSEA. The CDR3 runs to 17 residues. J was trimmed by 0 bases and V by 3 bases; bases with no gene match: 10. The CDR3 DNA reads as TGCAGCGTTGAGCGATTCAGCGGGACTACGAACACCGGGGAGCTGTTTTTT. Protein product: CSVERFSGTTNTGELFF.

This clonotype was seen repeatedly, ten times or more. The chain joins TRBV3-2 to TRBJ2-7; the D call TRBD2 from the table was never checked on the DNA. TRBV3-2 is a documented pseudogene. The CDR3 length is 19 residues. The CDR3 reads CASSQVRGRTLLGIREQYF. CDR3 nucleotides: TGTGCCAGCAGCCAAGTCCGGGGACGGACCCTCCTAGGTATACGGGAGCAGTACTTC.

Ten or more counts support this clonotype. The rearrangement uses TRBV9 and TRBJ1-4; D is unclear. Germline V CDR1 and CDR2: SGDLS, YYNGEE. The ends were cut back, 4 bases at V and 0 bases at J, with 7 bases in the middle. The CDR3 runs to 14 residues. The CDR3 sequence: CASSLTPTNEKLFF. DNA of the CDR3: TGTGCCAGCAGCCTGACGCCAACTAATGAAAAACTGTTTTTT.

This clonotype was seen many times. This chain links TRBV5-6 with TRBJ2-7, with D perhaps being TRBD1 or TRBD2 (5 bases each). Per the germline V gene, CDR1 is SGHDT and CDR2 is YYEEEE. Trimming removed 4 bases at V and 3 bases at J, with 11 bases between. This CDR3 contains 13 residues. In DNA, the CDR3 is TGTGCCAGCAGCCCGGGACGGAACTACGAGCAGTACTTC. It is translated as CASSPGRNYEQYF.

Worth noting for this clonotype: A much more abundant neighbour one base away suggests this may be a read error. V gene TRBV11-2 combines with J gene TRBJ2-3, with 7 bases matching TRBD1. Looked up from germline, CDR1 is SGHAT and CDR2 is FQNNGV. After removal of 5 bases from V and 4 bases from J, the junction contained 9 bases not matched to a gene. The CDR3 totals 15 residues. The CDR3 nucleotides are TGTGCCAGCAGCATCCAGGGACAGCGATCAGATACGCAGTATTTT. As protein: CASSIQGQRSDTQYF.

This clonotype was seen repeatedly, ten times or more. The chain has TRBV6-6 and TRBJ1-2; D is perhaps TRBD1 (6 bases). The CDR3 contains 15 residues. The germline V gene encodes CDR1 MNHNY and CDR2 SVGAGI (reference sequence). V lost 6 bases, J lost 2 bases, and 16 bases lay in between. The CDR3 region is CASSRTATGNYGYTF. The CDR3 nucleotides are TGTGCCAGCAGCCGCACTGCCACAGGGAACTATGGCTACACCTTC.

This clonotype was detected only a few times. The chain uses TRBV27 and TRBJ1-2, with TRBD1 matching 12 bases. The CDR3 runs 16 residues. V lost 5 bases, J lost 4 bases, and 8 bases stayed unmatched. Germline CDR1 is MNHEY and CDR2 is SMNVEV (reference sequence). The CDR3 DNA follows: TGTGCCAGCAGTCCATTTGGGACAGGGGGCTTCTATGGCTACACCTTC. Its translation: CASSPFGTGGFYGYTF.

This clonotype is termed medium-sized. The V and J genes are TRBV5-6 and TRBJ2-2, with a tentative D call TRBD2 (5 bases). V gave up 0 bases and J gave up 2 bases, with 8 bases separating them. This CDR3 contains 15 residues. The germline gives CDR1 SGHDT, CDR2 YYEEEE. CDR3 nucleotides: TGTGCCAGCAGCTTGGCGGGAATAAACACCGGGGAGCTGTTTTTT. This codes for CASSLAGINTGELFF.

This clonotype was recorded many times. The chain couples TRBV5-4 to TRBJ2-2, with D possibly being TRBD1 (6 bases). Trimming removed 4 bases at V and 4 bases at J, with 11 bases between. CDR3 size: 14 residues. Germline CDR1 and CDR2: SGHNT and YYREEE (reference sequence). Here the CDR3 DNA reads TGTGCCAGCAGCACATACAGGGTCACCGGGGAGCTGTTTTTT. It encodes CASSTYRVTGELFF.

The rearrangement uses TRBV7-2 and TRBJ1-4; 7 nucleotides line up with TRBD1. The J call is doubtful: the DNA matches TRBJ1-1 better. From germline, CDR1 is SGHTA and CDR2 FQGNSA. CDR3 length equals 15 residues. The CDR3 sequence: CASSLSLGGIGKAFF. DNA for the CDR3: TGTGCCAGCAGCTTATCGCTAGGGGGCATTGGTAAAGCTTTCTTT.

This clonotype has a count of ten or more. The rearrangement links TRBV12-3 or TRBV12-4 to TRBJ2-1, with 15 bases identical to TRBD2. Trimming at V came to 6 bases and at J to 11 bases, leaving 8 bases not matched to a gene. The CDR3 contains 15 residues. The CDR3 reads CASRPPGLAGGKQFF. In DNA, the CDR3 is TGTGCCAGCAGACCCCCGGGACTAGCGGGAGGAAAGCAGTTCTTC.

This clonotype was seen many times. The chain carries TRBV7-2 and TRBJ1-2; 8 bases are shared with TRBD1. The V and J ends lost 5 bases and 3 bases, in that order; junction bases with no gene match: 5. Germline CDR1 reads SGHTA; CDR2 reads FQGNSA. The length of the CDR3 is 14 residues. The CDR3 protein is CASSPRQGYYGYTF. In DNA, the CDR3 is TGTGCCAGCAGCCCGAGACAGGGGTACTATGGCTACACCTTC.